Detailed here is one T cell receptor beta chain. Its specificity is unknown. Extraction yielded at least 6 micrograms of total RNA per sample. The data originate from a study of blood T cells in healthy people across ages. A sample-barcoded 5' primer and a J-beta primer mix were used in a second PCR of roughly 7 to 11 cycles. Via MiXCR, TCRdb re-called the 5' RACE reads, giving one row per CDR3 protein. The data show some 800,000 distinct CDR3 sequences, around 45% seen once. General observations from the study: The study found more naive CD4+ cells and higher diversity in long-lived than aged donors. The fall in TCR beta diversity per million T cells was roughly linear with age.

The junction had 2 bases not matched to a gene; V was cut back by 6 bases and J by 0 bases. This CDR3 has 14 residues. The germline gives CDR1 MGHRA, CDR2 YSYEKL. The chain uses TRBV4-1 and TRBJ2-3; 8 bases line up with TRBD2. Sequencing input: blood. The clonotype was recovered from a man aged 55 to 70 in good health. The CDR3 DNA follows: TGCGCCAGCAGGCGGGGGGCTAGCACAGATACGCAGTATTTT. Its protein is CASRRGASTDTQYF.